This T cell receptor (beta chain) was sequenced for a study of T cells in Graves' hyperthyroidism and ophthalmopathy. Whole-study context: Peripheral blood samples were taken at initial diagnosis, prior to any treatment.

Regions amplified from RNA transcripts were the TCR beta CDR3 regions. The primer set for the first-round RT-PCR of the TCR CDR3 was HTBI. TCRdb re-called the multiplex PCR reads with MiXCR, one entry per CDR3 protein. This sample yields about 560,000 distinct CDR3 sequences, of which around 15% are seen a single time; 15% to 20% belongs to the top ten. CDR3 length: 10 residues. Per the germline V gene, CDR1 is SGHKS and CDR2 is YYEKEE (reference sequence). V was pared by 7 bases and J by 13 bases, with 9 bases between. The table lists this clonotype with a few counts. The chain employs TRBV5-5 and TRBJ1-6; D uncertain. The clonotype was recovered from a woman aged 18-30 years with Graves' hyperthyroidism. The sample was blood. CDR3 DNA: TGTGCCAGCCGACCGAGTCCCCTCCACTTT. This sequence encodes CASRPSPLHF.